A single T cell receptor beta chain is shown here with its context. Its antigen is not known. The sample belongs to a study of cytomegalovirus exposure and HLA in healthy donors. General study results and limits: Later on, a genetic analysis was performed. It linked a missense variant in DCLRE1C with V- and J-gene trimming of TCR beta. Earlier analysis looked at TCR beta V segments, and most were productive about 87% or about 30% of the time.

Despite likely unrecorded immune exposures, the donors were nominally healthy at the time of sampling. PCR used 60 Vbeta primers and 13 Jbeta primers. Sequencing used immunoSEQ multiplex PCR; TCRdb keeps in-frame clones, though not all of them. The sample has under 200,000 clones; 75% to 90% are singletons. Germline V CDR1 and CDR2: MNHEY, SMNVEV (reference sequence). V was pared by 6 bases and J by 7 bases, with 5 bases of the junction left unmatched. The length of the CDR3 is 13 residues. The specimen was PBMCs. The J gene is TRBJ1-5, the V gene TRBV27; 8 bases are a match to TRBD1. This sequence was found in a woman between 18 and 29 years old in good health and CMV-seronegative. This CDR3 reads CASSQGAQQPQHF. The CDR3 coding sequence is TGTGCCAGCAGCCAGGGGGCGCAACAGCCCCAGCATTTT.